The rows below give T cell receptor beta chains drawn from one sample of a study of shared clonotypes between healthy human individuals. Measured with immunoSEQ multiplex PCR; TCRdb has only the in-frame clones, and not every one. The sample consists of about 2.4 million clones, over 85% of them appearing once. The sample was naive CD4+ T cells from PBMCs. Receptor source: a man between 18 and 35 years old in good health. Some clones in this sample may be carry-over from other donors' samples. The CDR3 runs from the conserved cysteine through the conserved F or W. Each record gives: D gene, V gene, J gene, clone size, CDR3 protein, CDR3 DNA. The D gene is left open where the match is weak. Size is stated for part of the rows, as once, few or many counts, or as a class when the clone is expanded.

TRBD2	TRBV14	TRBJ2-7	.	CASSQAGGLGEQYF	TGTGCCAGCAGCCAAGCCGGGGGACTAGGCGAGCAGTACTTC
.	TRBV2	TRBJ1-1	.	CASSEERANTEAFF	TGTGCCAGCAGTGAGGAACGGGCGAACACTGAAGCTTTCTTT
.	TRBV7-2	TRBJ2-1	.	CASSLALRGDEQFF	TGTGCCAGCAGCTTAGCATTGCGTGGGGATGAGCAGTTCTTC
.	TRBV19	TRBJ2-5	.	CASSIGVAQYF	TGTGCCAGCTCCATTGGGGTGGCCCAGTACTTC
.	TRBV9	TRBJ2-7	.	CASSVGADYEQYF	TGTGCCAGCAGCGTAGGAGCGGATTACGAGCAGTACTTC
TRBD1	TRBV29-1	TRBJ1-2	.	CSAGTGWGGYTF	TGCAGCGCAGGGACAGGCTGGGGTGGCTACACCTTC
.	TRBV5-6	TRBJ1-1	.	CASSLGSLEAFF	TGTGCCAGCAGCCTAGGCTCGCTTGAAGCTTTCTTT
.	TRBV5-1	TRBJ1-5	.	CASSPDPNQPQHF	TGCGCCAGCAGCCCCGACCCTAATCAGCCCCAGCATTTT
.	TRBV20-1	TRBJ1-2	.	CRPGGYGYTF	TGCAGGCCGGGTGGCTATGGCTACACCTTC
.	TRBV25-1	TRBJ2-3	.	CASSTRRQTTDTQYF	TGTGCCAGCAGTACAAGGAGGCAGACCACAGATACGCAGTATTTT
.	TRBV7-2	TRBJ1-1	.	CASSLVGGRNTEAFF	TGTGCCAGCAGCTTAGTTGGGGGGCGGAACACTGAAGCTTTCTTT
.	TRBV10-3	TRBJ2-2	.	CAHGTANTGELFF	TGTGCCCACGGCACGGCGAACACCGGGGAGCTGTTTTTT
.	TRBV10-3	TRBJ2-3	.	CAISGGMGWDTQYF	TGTGCCATCAGTGGGGGAATGGGGTGGGATACGCAGTATTTT
.	TRBV6-5	TRBJ2-1	.	CASTGRVGNEQFF	TGTGCCAGCACCGGCAGGGTGGGCAATGAGCAGTTCTTC
.	TRBV30	TRBJ1-5	.	CAYSWREHQPQHF	TGTGCCTATTCCTGGCGGGAACATCAGCCCCAGCATTTT
.	TRBV5-1	TRBJ2-2	once	CASKRGLLNTGELFF	TGCGCCAGCAAGAGGGGTCTTCTGAACACCGGGGAGCTGTTTTTT
.	TRBV5-1	TRBJ2-3	.	CASSLSPREDTQYF	TGCGCCAGCAGCTTGTCGCCCCGCGAAGATACGCAGTATTTT
.	TRBV7-5	TRBJ2-7	.	CVRSLRDRPYEQYF	TGTGTCAGAAGCCTAAGGGACAGACCCTACGAGCAGTACTTC
TRBD2	TRBV29-1	TRBJ2-3	.	CSVEAGGGSNPDTQYF	TGCAGCGTTGAAGCGGGAGGCGGGAGTAACCCAGATACGCAGTATTTT
TRBD1	TRBV6-1	TRBJ1-2	.	CASSEGVGGLGYTF	TGTGCCAGCAGTGAAGGGGTAGGGGGCTTGGGCTACACCTTC
.	TRBV11-2	TRBJ2-2	once	CASSFVPGALFF	TGTGCCAGCAGCTTCGTCCCGGGAGCGCTGTTTTTT
.	TRBV19	TRBJ1-4	.	CASSISPGFYEKLFF	TGTGCCAGTAGTATATCTCCAGGGTTTTATGAAAAACTGTTTTTT
.	TRBV19	TRBJ2-7	.	CATARWRGSYEQYF	TGTGCCACAGCCCGATGGAGGGGGTCCTACGAGCAGTACTTC
.	TRBV4-2	TRBJ1-2	once	CASSLVTFRTAVNYGYTF	TGTGCCAGCAGCCTCGTGACCTTCCGGACAGCCGTTAACTATGGCTACACCTTC
.	TRBV11-1	TRBJ2-3	.	CASSRTSTDTQYF	TGTGCCAGCAGCCGGACTAGCACAGATACGCAGTATTTT
TRBD1	TRBV5-1	TRBJ2-3	.	CASSPSDRSTDTQYF	TGCGCCAGCAGCCCTTCGGACAGGAGCACAGATACGCAGTATTTT
.	TRBV28	TRBJ2-7	.	CASSLGGTPLYEQYF	TGTGCCAGCAGTTTAGGGGGGACACCTCTCTACGAGCAGTACTTC
.	TRBV30	TRBJ2-2	.	CAYWNTGELFF	TGTGCCTACTGGAACACCGGGGAGCTGTTTTTT
TRBD1	TRBV28	TRBJ2-3	.	CASSPTGGKTDTQYF	TGTGCCAGCAGTCCGACAGGGGGCAAGACAGATACGCAGTATTTT
.	TRBV14	TRBJ1-6	.	CASSQGSGSPLHF	TGTGCCAGCAGCCAAGGCTCGGGGTCACCCCTCCACTTT
.	TRBV10-3	TRBJ1-1	.	CATQEVQAEAFF	TGTGCCACACAGGAGGTTCAGGCTGAAGCTTTCTTT
.	TRBV30	TRBJ2-3	.	CAWGFGTDTQYF	TGTGCCTGGGGATTCGGCACAGATACGCAGTATTTT
.	TRBV10-1	TRBJ1-4	.	CASSVGTNEKLFF	TGCGCCAGCAGTGTCGGTACTAATGAAAAACTGTTTTTT
.	TRBV18	TRBJ2-7	.	CASSPPSYGEQYF	TGTGCCAGCTCACCGCCGTCCTACGGCGAGCAGTACTTC
.	TRBV11-2	TRBJ2-3	.	CASSKPGQHPPDTQYF	TGTGCCAGCAGCAAACCGGGACAACACCCGCCAGATACGCAGTATTTT
.	TRBV7-2	TRBJ1-2	.	CASSPQGGYTF	TGTGCCAGCAGCCCCCAGGGGGGCTACACCTTC
TRBD1	TRBV18	TRBJ2-3	.	CASSIQGASTDTQYF	TGTGCCAGCTCAATACAGGGGGCGAGCACAGATACGCAGTATTTT
TRBD1	TRBV28	TRBJ1-4	.	CASSSRTGVRTNEKLFF	TGTGCCAGCAGTTCGCGGACAGGGGTGAGAACTAATGAAAAACTGTTTTTT
TRBD1	TRBV28	TRBJ1-4	.	CASSLDRGLGGEKLFF	TGTGCCAGCAGCCTGGACAGGGGGCTTGGTGGTGAAAAACTGTTTTTT
.	TRBV19	TRBJ2-7	.	CASSIVSRAPYEQYF	TGTGCCAGTAGTATAGTGTCCCGGGCTCCCTACGAGCAGTACTTC
TRBD1	TRBV7-9	TRBJ1-2	.	CASSSGGVGNYGYTF	TGTGCCAGCAGCTCAGGGGGCGTTGGTAACTATGGCTACACCTTC
TRBD2	TRBV5-1	TRBJ2-3	.	CASSTGLAGGSTDTQYF	TGCGCCAGCAGCACGGGACTAGCGGGAGGGAGCACAGATACGCAGTATTTT
TRBD1	TRBV28	TRBJ1-1	.	CASRARDSKAFF	TGTGCCAGCAGAGCGAGGGACAGTAAAGCTTTCTTT
.	TRBV7-6	TRBJ1-3	.	CASSLEGLGAGSGNTIYF	TGTGCCAGCAGCTTAGAGGGGTTGGGGGCCGGCTCTGGAAACACCATATATTTT
.	TRBV28	TRBJ1-5	.	CASSFGRSDQPQHF	TGTGCCAGCAGTTTTGGCAGGAGTGACCAGCCCCAGCATTTT
.	TRBV5-1	TRBJ2-2	.	CASSLGGSINTGELFF	TGCGCCAGCAGCTTGGGGGGAAGCATTAACACCGGGGAGCTGTTTTTT
TRBD1	TRBV5-1	TRBJ2-1	.	CASSERQGSSYNEQFF	TGCGCCAGCAGCGAACGACAGGGGAGCTCCTACAATGAGCAGTTCTTC